These 12 T cell receptor beta chains share one sample of origin, sequenced in a study of cytomegalovirus exposure and HLA in healthy donors. PCR employed 60 Vbeta and 13 Jbeta primers. The assay was immunoSEQ multiplex PCR, and TCRdb's table has in-frame clones only and misses some. This table holds roughly 70,000 clones, just over 75% found once. The sequencing input was PBMCs. These receptor sequences come from a man aged 45-65 years in good health and CMV-seronegative.

V and J are TRBV5-1 and TRBJ1-2, with TRBD1 matching 10 bases. The length of the CDR3 is 17 residues. Per the germline V gene, CDR1 is SGHRS and CDR2 is YFSETQ. Losses at the gene ends were 4 bases for V and 0 bases for J; bases not matched to a gene: 9. CDR3: CASSGGQGGPANYGYTF. Written as DNA, the CDR3 is TGCGCCAGCAGCGGCGGACAGGGGGGTCCAGCTAACTATGGCTACACCTTC.

This chain joins TRBV6-5 and TRBJ1-2, with 9 bases that match TRBD1. The V gene's germline CDR1 is MNHEY and CDR2 SVGAGI. CDR3 length: 15 residues. Trimming removed 8 bases from V and 1 base from J; junction bases left unmatched: 8. The CDR3 coding sequence is TGTGCCAGCCAAGAGTCGGGACAGGGTAACTATGGCTACACCTTC. It encodes CASQESGQGNYGYTF.

This clone appeared once. J is TRBJ2-2 and V is TRBV25-1; possible D gene TRBD2, 5 bases. Germline CDR1 and CDR2: MGHDK and SYGVNS. The ends were cut back, 8 bases at V and 1 base at J, with 11 bases in the middle. The CDR3 loop spans 14 amino acids. The CDR3 sequence is CASGGPKNTGELFF. Here the CDR3 DNA reads TGTGCCAGCGGCGGGCCTAAGAACACCGGGGAGCTGTTTTTT.

The V call is TRBV27, the J call TRBJ2-2; 7 bases are shared with TRBD1. This CDR3 is 19 amino acids long. The trim removed 6 bases at V and 3 bases at J, leaving 19 bases unmatched. CDR1 and CDR2 from the germline V gene are MNHEY and SMNVEV (reference sequence). CDR3 in amino acids: CASSLPRGRRIEDTGELFF. Here the CDR3 DNA reads TGTGCCAGCAGCCTACCTAGGGGGCGAAGGATTGAAGACACCGGGGAGCTGTTTTTT.

This clone has just a few counts. This sequence joins TRBV7-2 and TRBJ2-1; tentative D call: TRBD2 (5 bases). The CDR3 sequence is 14 residues long. Trimming took 2 bases from V and 5 from J, leaving 10 bases between them. Germline V gives CDR1 SGHTA, CDR2 FQGNSA. The CDR3 region is CASSLKAVNNEQFF. CDR3 sequence (DNA): TGTGCCAGCAGCTTAAAAGCGGTTAACAATGAGCAGTTCTTC.

The chain uses TRBV7-6 and TRBJ2-3; 7 bases align to TRBD2. CDR1 and CDR2 (germline): SGHVS, FNYEAQ. The trim removed 3 bases at V and 3 bases at J, leaving 6 bases unmatched. The CDR3 has 15 residues. The CDR3, as DNA: TGTGCCAGCAGCTTTCAAAGGACTAGTACAGATACGCAGTATTTT. Translated: CASSFQRTSTDTQYF.

This rearrangement joins TRBV10-3 to TRBJ1-5; 7 nucleotides agree with TRBD1. The length of the CDR3 is 15 residues. Per germline, CDR1 ENHRY and CDR2 SYGVKD. Losses at the gene ends were 0 bases for V and 5 bases for J; bases not matched to a gene: 4. The DNA of the CDR3 is TGTGCCATCAGTGAGTCCGAAAGGGGGCATCAGCCCCAGCATTTT. It yields the protein CAISESERGHQPQHF.

The V and J genes are TRBV10-1 and TRBJ2-3; the D gene is possibly TRBD1 (5 bases). The germline V and J ends were trimmed by 5 bases and 1 base, with 10 bases remaining between them. Per the germline V gene, CDR1 is WNHNN and CDR2 is SYGVQD (reference sequence). The CDR3 length is 14 residues. The CDR3 protein is CASSSTDRTDTQYF. In DNA, the CDR3 is TGCGCCAGCAGTTCGACAGACCGCACAGATACGCAGTATTTT.

J is TRBJ1-4 and V is TRBV7-9; D uncertain. The CDR3 runs 13 residues. Germline V CDR1 and CDR2: SEHNR, FQNEAQ (reference sequence). V shed 5 bases and J shed 6 bases, with 10 bases lying between them. CDR3 in amino acids: CASSPSRDEKLFF. CDR3 nucleotide sequence: TGTGCCAGCAGCCCCTCGAGGGATGAAAAACTGTTTTTT.

This chain joins TRBV30 and TRBJ1-2; 9 positions agree with TRBD1. This CDR3 contains 13 residues. V was clipped by 5 bases and J by 4 bases; unmatched bases: 5. CDR1 is GTSNPN, CDR2 SVGIG, per germline (reference sequence). CDR3 nucleotide sequence: TGTGCCTGGCGTGGACAGGGGACCTATGGCTACACCTTC. Translation: CAWRGQGTYGYTF. The full variable domain, rest sourced from reference TRBV30 and TRBJ1-2, is SQTIHQWPATLVQPVGSPLSLECTVEGTSNPNLYWYRQAAGRGLQLLFYSVGIGQISSEVPQNLSASRPQDRQFILSSKKLLLSDSGFYLCAWRGQGTYGYTFGSGTRLTVV.

Sample share makes this clone medium-sized (0.01 to 0.1%). The chain employs TRBV27 and TRBJ2-7, with TRBD1 matching 9 bases. Germline-derived CDR1 and CDR2 are MNHEY and SMNVEV (reference sequence). This CDR3 has 14 residues. V trimming: 5 bases; J trimming: 5 bases; junction bases outside the gene matches: 7. The CDR3 region is CASSTQQGANEQYF. The CDR3 DNA reads TGTGCCAGCAGTACCCAACAGGGGGCGAACGAGCAGTACTTC.

In this sample, this clone turned up a few times. The chain carries TRBV6-5 and TRBJ2-7; 7 bases align to TRBD1. Germline V gives CDR1 MNHEY, CDR2 SVGAGI. Germline trimming cut 2 bases from V and 0 bases from J; bases unmatched to any gene: 7. The CDR3 extends over 16 amino acids. The CDR3 region is CASSYLPRGLSYEQYF. DNA for the CDR3: TGTGCCAGCAGTTACCTCCCGAGGGGGCTCTCCTACGAGCAGTACTTC.